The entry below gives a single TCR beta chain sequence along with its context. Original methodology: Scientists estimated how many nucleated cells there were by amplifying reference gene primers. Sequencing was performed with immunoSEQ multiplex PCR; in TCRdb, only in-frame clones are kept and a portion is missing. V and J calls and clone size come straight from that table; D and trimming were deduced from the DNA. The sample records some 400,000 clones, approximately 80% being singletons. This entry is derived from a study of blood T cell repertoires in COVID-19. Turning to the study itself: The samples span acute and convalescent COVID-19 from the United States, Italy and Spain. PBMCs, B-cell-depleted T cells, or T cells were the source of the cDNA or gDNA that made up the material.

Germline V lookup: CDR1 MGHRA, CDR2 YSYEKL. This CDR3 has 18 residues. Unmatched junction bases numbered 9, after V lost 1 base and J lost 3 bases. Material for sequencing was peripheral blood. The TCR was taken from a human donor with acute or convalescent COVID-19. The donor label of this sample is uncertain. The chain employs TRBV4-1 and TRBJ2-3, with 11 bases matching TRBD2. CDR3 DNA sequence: TGCGCCAGCAGCCAAGTTACTAGCGGGAGTGGGGGGACAGATACGCAGTATTTT. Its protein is CASSQVTSGSGGTDTQYF.